The T cell receptor beta chain under discussion was sequenced for a study of early T cells in non-severe SARS-CoV-2 infection. From the 5' RACE reads, TCRdb called clonotypes with MiXCR, one entry per CDR3 protein. The table records around 61,000 distinct CDR3 sequences, about a tenth of them present only once. This clonotype has only a few counts. This clonotype was obtained from an adult who was a healthcare worker with PCR-confirmed SARS-CoV-2 infection or an uninfected control (not recorded which). Material for sequencing was whole blood.

The CDR3 bases are TGTGCCAGCACTAGCGGGAACATTCAGTACTTC. This encodes CASTSGNIQYF. The rearrangement joins TRBV6-1 to TRBJ2-4; 8 bases map to TRBD2. Germline assignment: CDR1 MNHNS and CDR2 SASEGT. Losses at the gene ends were 7 bases for V and 7 bases for J; bases not matched to a gene: 0. The CDR3 covers 11 residues.